This T cell receptor (beta chain) was sequenced for a study of T cells in women clearing cervical HPV infection (dated by TCRdb to the late 2010s). About the investigation overall: Cases were approximately 25 women with histologically confirmed HPV16-related CIN3 or worse, including 2 invasive cancers. The controls were 25 or so women whose single incident HPV16 infection cleared within 12 months with no development of precancer or cancer. Blood from cases was drawn at the visit where the lesion was first identified, while blood from controls was drawn once the infection was no longer detected. For cases, the median interval between lesion detection and blood sampling was roughly 140 days, with an interquartile range of roughly 85 to 210 days. HLA typing was available for only a few women, so HLA type could not be excluded as a confounder. The exploratory proof-of-principle case-control study was nested within the Guanacaste HPV Natural History Study in Costa Rica and compared TCR repertoires across cervical HPV16 outcomes. Cases were matched to controls by age within five years and by the year the sample was collected. A median age of approximately 32 years was observed in cases versus 38 to 40 in controls, and no significant differences in baseline characteristics were found. In the parent cohort, approximately 9,400 women aged 18 or older were enrolled in Guanacaste, Costa Rica, during about 1992 to 1994 and were followed for seven years. Quality controls consisted of five blinded duplicates per group, for a total of approximately 60 samples made up of some 50 participants and around 10 replicates. The paper as a whole reports these results and caveats: Whether associations preceded infection or resulted from infection could not be shown with the cross-sectional design, and effector/memory subsets and HPV-specific T cells were not isolated. Cases were distinguished from controls with an estimated AUC of almost 0.85 by random forest classifiers combining richness and V gene abundances. CIN3+ cases had significantly higher TCR repertoire richness than controls across sequencing depths, but evenness did not differ between the groups. Because the number of T cells in each sample was unknown, differences in richness could reflect differing T-cell content rather than repertoire biology.

The immunoSEQ assay used multiplex PCR to amplify TCR beta CDR3 regions from an average of approximately 1,100 ng of genomic DNA per sample. To correct primer bias, the assay used a complete synthetic TCR repertoire to set an amplification baseline. The amplicons were sequenced using the Illumina platform. The authors' analysis ran thus. Sequence errors were corrected by clustering with frequency ratios and a modified nearest-neighbor algorithm, and the sequences were then analyzed in the immunoSEQ Analyzer using IMGT gene definitions. At each rarefaction depth, TCR richness and evenness were averaged over 20 rarefaction repeats, and samples with fewer sequences than the depth were excluded. Wilcoxon rank sum tests with FDR correction were used to compare relative abundances of V, D and J genes between the groups. For the blinded duplicates, the intraclass correlation was 95% to 96% for TCR richness and averaged 76.4% across around 66 gene segments. TCRdb carries this immuneACCESS record with in-frame sequences only. Its versions omit some clonotypes, under half of them owing to an unresolved V gene in the studies checked, with the rest unexplained. That table supplies the V and J calls and clone size; D and trimming were determined from the DNA. The sample table records over 35,000 clones. Together, the top ten hold 35% to 40% of the sample.

As for this clone: What antigen it recognizes has not been identified.

Every participant had a single incident cervical HPV16 infection, and women with prevalent HPV16 infections were excluded. Cervical HPV DNA was detected by MY09/MY11 PCR and genotyped by dot-blot hybridization. Approximately 15 mL of heparinized blood were centrifuged, and the buffy coat was split into aliquots, frozen at -30 degrees C, and then kept at -80 degrees C. QIAGEN kits were used to extract genomic DNA from buffy coat specimens. Sequencing was done on a sample of blood buffy coat. The TCR sequence derives from a woman between 18 and 70 years old with a cervical HPV16 infection that either progressed to CIN3+ or cleared (not recorded which).

CDR3 protein: CSGAGLAIYEQYF. The DNA read from the CDR3 is TGCAGTGGGGCAGGACTAGCAATCTACGAG. The rearranged segments are TRBV20-1 and TRBJ2-7; TRBD2 matches 8 bases in the middle. The CDR3 end falls 3 residues outside the read, so it is completed with the germline J gene. From V the trimming removes 7 bases and from J it removes 3 bases, while the gene matches leave 8 bases of the junction unaccounted for. The germline V gene (reference sequence) provides CDR1 DFQATT and CDR2 SNEGSKA. Counted from cysteine to phenylalanine, this CDR3 has 13 amino acids. Part of the CDR3 DNA is given, 30 bases translated from base 1.